This T cell receptor beta chain was sequenced during a study of T cell responses to AZD1222 COVID-19 vaccine. Study-level background: Whether given at about 4 or about 12 weeks, second doses were pooled.

The table came from immunoSEQ multiplex PCR; TCRdb's copy has only in-frame clones and leaves some out. The profile shows 100,000 or so clones, 80% to 90% of them singletons. V was cut by 1 base and J by 0 bases, with 16 bases left in between. Germline assignment: CDR1 SGHKS and CDR2 YYEKEE (reference sequence). The CDR3 has 17 residues. Regarding this clone: Its specificity is unknown.

General study results and limits: Unmutated variant regions are reportedly targeted by nearly half of spike-specific TCRs.

The chain has TRBV5-5 and TRBJ1-2; D might be TRBD1 (5 bases). The clonotype was recovered from an adult in good health. The sample here was peripheral blood, taken on day 0 of AZD1222 vaccination. The CDR3 loop reads CASSLSGTQLANYGYTF. The CDR3 DNA is TGTGCCAGCAGCTTGTCCGGGACCCAATTAGCTAACTATGGCTACACCTTC.